The next 23 T cell receptor beta chains were all read from a single sample in a study of control samples from healthy donors and cancer patients. TCRdb's table, derived via immunoSEQ multiplex PCR, lists solely in-frame clones and lacks some. The sample carries 80,000 to 85,000 clones, around nine tenths recorded once. What was sequenced was blood. The source of these receptors is a woman aged 45-65 years in good health.

This clone was seen just once. The J gene is TRBJ2-3, the V gene TRBV28; D is unresolved. CDR1 MDHEN and CDR2 SYDVKM come from the germline V gene. CDR3 length: 14 amino acids. V was pared by 5 bases and J by 3 bases, with 12 bases between. The CDR3 DNA follows: TGTGCCAGCAGTAGCCCGGAGTTTACAGATACGCAGTATTTT. Its protein product is CASSSPEFTDTQYF.

The chain carries TRBV30 and TRBJ1-1; D remains unclear. Germline assignment: CDR1 GTSNPN and CDR2 SVGIG (reference sequence). The CDR3 covers 11 residues. V was pared by 3 bases and J by 2 bases, with 4 bases between. CDR3 DNA sequence: TGTGCCTGGAGACTAAACACTGAAGCTTTCTTT. This codes for CAWRLNTEAFF. Filled out from reference TRBV30 and TRBJ1-1, the complete variable domain reads SQTIHQWPATLVQPVGSPLSLECTVEGTSNPNLYWYRQAAGRGLQLLFYSVGIGQISSEVPQNLSASRPQDRQFILSSKKLLLSDSGFYLCAWRLNTEAFFGQGTRLTVV.

Within the sample, this clone is medium-sized (0.01 to 0.1%). This chain links TRBV11-2 with TRBJ1-3, with D maybe TRBD1 (6 bases). V shed 0 bases and J shed 2 bases, with 8 bases lying between them. The length of the CDR3 is 15 residues. Germline V gene lookup returns CDR1 SGHAT and CDR2 FQNNGV. CDR3 bases: TGTGCCAGCAGCTTAGAGCCAGGGGCTGGAAACACCATATATTTT. Residues: CASSLEPGAGNTIYF.

Only one count was recorded for this clone. The chain employs TRBV11-2 and TRBJ2-1; 11 nucleotides line up with TRBD2. The CDR3 extends over 17 amino acids. V lost 8 bases and J lost 2; bases outside the gene matches: 11. Germline-derived CDR1 and CDR2 are SGHAT and FQNNGV. The CDR3 region is CASAPSRLAGTYNEQFF. DNA of the CDR3: TGTGCCAGCGCTCCTAGCAGACTAGCGGGGACCTACAATGAGCAGTTCTTC.

The chain uses TRBV6-5 and TRBJ2-4, with a possible D match to TRBD2 (5 bases). Per the germline V gene, CDR1 is MNHEY and CDR2 is SVGAGI. V was pared by 5 bases and J by 5 bases, with 10 bases between. The CDR3 consists of 13 residues. DNA of the CDR3: TGTGCCAGCAGTCGAGAGAGGGAAAACATTCAGTACTTC. Protein product: CASSRERENIQYF.

This clone has just a few counts. The chain has TRBV7-9 and TRBJ1-6; the D is unclear. V was pared by 4 bases and J by 0 bases, with 16 bases between. Per germline, CDR1 SEHNR and CDR2 FQNEAQ (reference sequence). This CDR3 region has 18 residues. The CDR3 DNA reads as TGTGCCAGCAGCTCCCTGGCCGCTGCCCGCTCCTATAATTCACCCCTCCACTTT. Translation: CASSSLAAARSYNSPLHF.

J is TRBJ2-3 and V is TRBV14; 8 positions match TRBD1. The ends lost 2 bases at V and 0 bases at J; junction bases unmatched: 7. CDR3 length: 17 residues. The germline CDR1 and CDR2 sequences are SGHDN and FVKESK. This CDR3 is CASSQQPGQGSTDTQYF. CDR3 DNA: TGTGCCAGCAGCCAACAACCCGGACAGGGTAGCACAGATACGCAGTATTTT.

This clone was detected a few times. The chain has TRBV4-1 and TRBJ1-5; D is unresolved. Germline CDR1 reads MGHRA; CDR2 reads YSYEKL. The length of the CDR3 is 14 residues. Between the trimmed V and J ends, which lost 3 bases and 1 base, there was a span of 7 bases. Here the CDR3 DNA reads TGCGCCAGCAGCCAGGGTATGAGCAATCAGCCCCAGCATTTT. As protein: CASSQGMSNQPQHF.

The chain carries TRBV6-5 and TRBJ2-7, with 9 bases lining up with TRBD1. This CDR3 has 15 residues. CDR1 is MNHEY and CDR2 is SVGAGI in the germline V gene. The V segment lost 0 bases and the J segment 9 bases; nucleotides outside the gene matches: 9. The CDR3: CASSYSTGQGLAQYF. DNA for the CDR3: TGTGCCAGCAGTTACTCGACGGGACAGGGACTTGCGCAGTACTTC.

The genes are TRBV19 and TRBJ1-5; possibly TRBD1 for D (6 bases). CDR1 is LNHDA, CDR2 SQIVND, per germline (reference sequence). With 3 bases removed from V and 3 bases from J, the gap between germline ends came to 12 bases. The CDR3 length is 15 residues. DNA of the CDR3: TGTGCCAGTAGTATGGACAGCCTCCTCAATCAGCCCCAGCATTTT. Translating gives CASSMDSLLNQPQHF.

The chain joins TRBV6-5 to TRBJ1-4; D is undetermined. There are 16 residues in the CDR3. The V end lost 0 bases, the J end lost 3 bases, and 11 bases lay between the germline ends. CDR1 and CDR2 (germline): MNHEY, SVGAGI. This CDR3 reads CASSYSFVRPNEKLFF. CDR3 DNA sequence: TGTGCCAGCAGTTACTCGTTTGTCCGCCCTAATGAAAAACTGTTTTTT.

The gene calls are TRBV18 and TRBJ1-6; no definite D call. Deletions cut 5 bases from V and 8 bases from J, with 7 bases between. The germline CDR1 and CDR2 sequences are KGHSH and LQKENI. The CDR3 has 12 residues. The CDR3 region has the DNA TGTGCCAGCTCAACCGACCATTCACCCCTCCACTTT. Translating gives CASSTDHSPLHF.

The chain combines TRBV5-1 with TRBJ1-2; a weak D match, TRBD1 (6 bases). Germline CDR1 and CDR2: SGHRS and YFSETQ. V lost 2 bases and J lost 4, with 9 bases in between. This CDR3 comprises 13 residues. CDR3 in amino acids: CASSLGQFYGYTF. Here the CDR3 DNA reads TGCGCCAGCAGCTTAGGACAGTTCTATGGCTACACCTTC.

V usage is TRBV9 and J usage is TRBJ2-2, with D unresolved. Germline V gives CDR1 SGDLS, CDR2 YYNGEE. The CDR3 is 13 residues long. The germline V and J ends were trimmed by 2 bases and 2 bases, with 4 bases remaining between them. Here the CDR3 DNA reads TGTGCCAGCAGCGTTTTTAACACCGGGGAGCTGTTTTTT. Its translation is CASSVFNTGELFF.

The chain's CDR3 is CASSEEWGAFF. DNA for the CDR3: TGTGCCAGCAGTGAAGAATGGGGAGCTTTCTTT. The chain links TRBV6-1 to TRBJ1-1; D gene unclear. CDR1 and CDR2 (germline): MNHNS, SASEGT. Trimming pared 1 base from V and 10 bases from J, leaving 7 bases between. The CDR3 covers 11 residues.

V gene TRBV15 combines with J gene TRBJ1-4; TRBD1 might be the D (5 bases). With 5 bases removed from V and 0 bases from J, the gap between germline ends came to 13 bases. The CDR3 spans 16 residues. Germline V gives CDR1 LNHNV, CDR2 YYDKDF (reference sequence). The CDR3 region has the DNA TGTGCCACCAGCTCAGGGCTTTCAGCAACTAATGAAAAACTGTTTTTT. Translation: CATSSGLSATNEKLFF. Using reference TRBV15 and TRBJ1-4 for the parts outside the CDR3, the full variable domain is DAMVIQNPRYQVTQFGKPVTLSCSQTLNHNVMYWYQQKSSQAPKLLFHYYDKDFNNEADTPDNFQSRRPNTSFCFLDIRSPGLGDTAMYLCATSSGLSATNEKLFFGSGTQLSVL.

The rearrangement links TRBV11-2 to TRBJ2-6, with D maybe TRBD1 (6 bases). Trimming took 8 bases from V and 2 from J, leaving 10 bases between them. This CDR3 contains 14 residues. In germline, CDR1 is SGHAT, CDR2 FQNNGV. This CDR3 is CASAPGAGANVLTF. The CDR3, as DNA: TGTGCCAGCGCCCCAGGGGCTGGGGCCAACGTCCTGACTTTC.

Here the CDR3 DNA reads TGTGCCACCAGTGATTTGCGTTCGCGTAGGGGTGCTTTCTTT. Residues: CATSDLRSRRGAFF. The chain is built from TRBV24-1 and TRBJ1-1; TRBD1 is a possible D gene (5 bases). The germline CDR1 and CDR2 sequences are KGHDR and SFDVKD. The CDR3 is 14 amino acids. Between the trimmed V and J ends, which lost 0 bases and 11 bases, there was a span of 15 bases.

The rearrangement links TRBV19 to TRBJ1-5, with 11 bases lining up with TRBD1. V was clipped by 5 bases and J by 7 bases; unmatched bases: 7. This CDR3 contains 15 residues. Germline loops: CDR1 LNHDA, CDR2 SQIVND (reference sequence). Written as DNA, the CDR3 is TGTGCCAGTAGTGGGGGACAGGGGGTCTACCAGCCCCAGCATTTT. Translation gives CASSGGQGVYQPQHF. Drawing the rest from reference TRBV19 and TRBJ1-5, the complete variable domain is DGGITQSPKYLFRKEGQNVTLSCEQNLNHDAMYWYRQDPGQGLRLIYYSQIVNDFQKGDIAEGYSVSREKKESFPLTVTSAQKNPTAFYLCASSGGQGVYQPQHFGDGTRLSIL.

V is TRBV4-1 and J is TRBJ2-3, with 8 bases lining up with TRBD2. V lost 1 base and J lost 1; bases outside the gene matches: 4. Looked up from germline, CDR1 is MGHRA and CDR2 is YSYEKL. This CDR3 spans 16 amino acids. This CDR3 is CASSQAARGGTDTQYF. CDR3 nucleotide sequence: TGCGCCAGCAGCCAAGCGGCGCGGGGGGGCACAGATACGCAGTATTTT.

The sample holds one count of this clone. The chain recombines TRBV15 with TRBJ1-5; TRBD1 aligns across 7 bases. The trim removed 3 bases at V and 4 bases at J, leaving 3 bases unmatched. Germline assignment: CDR1 LNHNV and CDR2 YYDKDF (reference sequence). This CDR3 region has 14 residues. In DNA, the CDR3 is TGTGCCACCAGCAGGACAGGGCCTAATCAGCCCCAGCATTTT. This sequence encodes CATSRTGPNQPQHF.

This clone has more than one count but fewer than ten. This chain connects TRBV7-9 to TRBJ2-2; D unclear. The CDR3 runs 14 residues. CDR1 SEHNR and CDR2 FQNEAQ come from the germline V gene (reference sequence). V lost 0 bases and J 3 bases, leaving 5 bases between the germline ends. The DNA of the CDR3 is TGTGCCAGCAGCTTAGCAGGGCACACCGGGGAGCTGTTTTTT. This translates into CASSLAGHTGELFF.

J is TRBJ2-2 and V is TRBV4-2, with D uncertain. This CDR3 spans 14 amino acids. Germline V gene sequence: CDR1 LGHNA, CDR2 YNFKEQ. Deletions cut 2 bases from V and 8 bases from J, with 12 bases between. The CDR3 sequence is CASSQPSSTGELFF. Written as DNA, the CDR3 is TGTGCCAGCAGCCAACCGAGTTCTACGGGGGAGCTGTTTTTT.